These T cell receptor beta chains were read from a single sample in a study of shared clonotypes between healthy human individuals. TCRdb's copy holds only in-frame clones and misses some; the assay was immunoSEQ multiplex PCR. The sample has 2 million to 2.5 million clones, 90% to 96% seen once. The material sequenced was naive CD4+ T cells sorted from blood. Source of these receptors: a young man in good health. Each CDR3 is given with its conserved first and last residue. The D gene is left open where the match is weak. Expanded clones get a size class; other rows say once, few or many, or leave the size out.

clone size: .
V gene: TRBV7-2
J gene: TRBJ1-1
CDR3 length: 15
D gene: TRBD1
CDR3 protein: CASRPDREGEAEAFF
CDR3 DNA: TGTGCCAGCAGACCGGACAGGGAGGGAGAGGCTGAAGCTTTCTTT

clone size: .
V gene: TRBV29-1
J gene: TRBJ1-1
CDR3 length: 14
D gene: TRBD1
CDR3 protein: CSVEVRGEITEAFF
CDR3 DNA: TGCAGCGTGGAAGTCAGGGGGGAGATCACTGAAGCTTTCTTT

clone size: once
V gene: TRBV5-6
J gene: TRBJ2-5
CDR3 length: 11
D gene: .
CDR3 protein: CASSSSETQYF
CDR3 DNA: TGTGCCAGCAGCTCCTCGGAGACCCAGTACTTC

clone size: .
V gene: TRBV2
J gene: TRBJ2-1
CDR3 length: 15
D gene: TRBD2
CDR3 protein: CATLRGSGRYNEQFF
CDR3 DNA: TGTGCCACCCTAAGGGGGAGCGGGAGATACAATGAGCAGTTCTTC

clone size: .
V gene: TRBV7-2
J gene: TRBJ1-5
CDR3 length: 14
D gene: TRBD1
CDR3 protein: CASSRTGPNQPQHF
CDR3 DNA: TGTGCCAGCAGCCGGACAGGGCCCAATCAGCCCCAGCATTTT

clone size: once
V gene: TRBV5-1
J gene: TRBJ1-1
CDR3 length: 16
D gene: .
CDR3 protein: CASSLEARGGNTEAFF
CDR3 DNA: TGCGCCAGCAGCTTGGAGGCCAGGGGTGGGAACACTGAAGCTTTCTTT

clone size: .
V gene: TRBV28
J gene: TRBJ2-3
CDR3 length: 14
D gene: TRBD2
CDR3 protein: CASNIAGGPDTQYF
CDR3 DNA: TGTGCCAGCAATATAGCGGGAGGGCCAGATACGCAGTATTTT

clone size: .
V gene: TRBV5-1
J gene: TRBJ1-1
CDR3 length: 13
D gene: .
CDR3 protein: CASKDVMNTEAFF
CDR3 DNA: TGCGCCAGCAAAGACGTTATGAACACTGAAGCTTTCTTT

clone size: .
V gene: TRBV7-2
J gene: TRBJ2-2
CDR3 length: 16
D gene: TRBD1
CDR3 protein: CASSSRTGAIGGELFF
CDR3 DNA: TGTGCCAGCAGCTCGAGGACAGGGGCGATCGGCGGGGAGCTGTTTTTT

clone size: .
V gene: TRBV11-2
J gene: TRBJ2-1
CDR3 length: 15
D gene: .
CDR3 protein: CASSPDDVARNEQFF
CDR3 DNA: TGTGCCAGCAGCCCCGATGACGTAGCGAGGAATGAGCAGTTCTTC

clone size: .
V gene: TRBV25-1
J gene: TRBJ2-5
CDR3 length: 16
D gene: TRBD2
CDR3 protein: CASSEGGTGTTETQYF
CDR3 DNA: TGTGCCAGCAGTGAGGGCGGAACCGGGACTACGGAGACCCAGTACTTC

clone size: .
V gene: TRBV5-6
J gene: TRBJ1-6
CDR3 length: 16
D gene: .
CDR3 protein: CASSLVSGFKDSPLHF
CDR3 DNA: TGTGCCAGCAGCTTGGTGAGCGGGTTTAAAGATTCACCCCTCCACTTT

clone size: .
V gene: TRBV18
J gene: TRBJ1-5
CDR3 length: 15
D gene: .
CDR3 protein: CASSPYGITNQPQHF
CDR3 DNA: TGTGCCAGCTCACCTTACGGAATAACAAATCAGCCCCAGCATTTT

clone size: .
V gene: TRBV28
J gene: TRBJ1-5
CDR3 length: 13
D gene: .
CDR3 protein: CASSFYGEGPQHF
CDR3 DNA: TGTGCCAGCAGTTTCTACGGCGAGGGGCCCCAGCATTTT

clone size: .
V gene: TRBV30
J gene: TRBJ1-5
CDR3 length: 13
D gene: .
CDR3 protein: CAWSAGGGGPQHF
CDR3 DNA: TGTGCCTGGAGTGCTGGGGGGGGTGGGCCCCAGCATTTT

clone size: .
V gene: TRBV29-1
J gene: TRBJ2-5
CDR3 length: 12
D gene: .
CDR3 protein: CSAGPGQETQYF
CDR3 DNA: TGCAGCGCTGGACCAGGCCAAGAGACCCAGTACTTC

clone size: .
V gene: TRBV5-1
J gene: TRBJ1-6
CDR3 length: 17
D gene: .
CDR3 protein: CASSGSAPSSYNSPLHF
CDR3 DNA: TGCGCCAGTTCGGGCAGTGCCCCGAGCTCCTATAATTCACCCCTCCACTTT

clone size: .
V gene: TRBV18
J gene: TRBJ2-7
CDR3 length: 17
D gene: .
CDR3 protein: CASSPRPGRDGTYEQYF
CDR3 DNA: TGTGCCAGCTCACCTCGCCCTGGGAGAGATGGCACCTACGAGCAGTACTTC

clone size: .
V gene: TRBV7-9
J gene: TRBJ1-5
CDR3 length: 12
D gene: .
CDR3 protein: CASSLEGPPQHF
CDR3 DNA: TGTGCCAGCAGCTTGGAAGGGCCGCCCCAGCATTTT

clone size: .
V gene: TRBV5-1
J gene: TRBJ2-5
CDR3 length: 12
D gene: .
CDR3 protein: CASSVDFEAQYF
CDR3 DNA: TGCGCCAGCAGCGTGGACTTTGAGGCCCAGTACTTC

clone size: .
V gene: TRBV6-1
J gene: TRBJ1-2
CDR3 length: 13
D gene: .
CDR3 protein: CASSVAENYGYTF
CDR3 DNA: TGTGCCAGCAGCGTGGCCGAAAACTATGGCTACACCTTC

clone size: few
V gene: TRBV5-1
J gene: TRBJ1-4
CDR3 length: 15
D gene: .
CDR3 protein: CASSLDSLDNEKLFF
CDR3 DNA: TGCGCCAGCAGCTTGGACAGCCTTGACAACGAAAAACTGTTTTTT

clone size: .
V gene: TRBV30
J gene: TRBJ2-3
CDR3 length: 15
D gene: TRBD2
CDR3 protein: CAWSVTSGRTDTQYF
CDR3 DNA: TGTGCCTGGAGTGTAACTAGCGGCCGCACAGATACGCAGTATTTT

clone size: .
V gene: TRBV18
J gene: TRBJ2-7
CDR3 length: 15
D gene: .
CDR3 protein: CASSPARGNRYEQYF
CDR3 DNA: TGTGCCAGCTCACCCGCCCGGGGGAATAGGTACGAGCAGTACTTC

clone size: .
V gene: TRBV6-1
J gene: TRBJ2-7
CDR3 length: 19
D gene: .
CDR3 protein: CASSQVTFSGLEGSYEQYF
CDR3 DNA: TGTGCCAGCAGTCAAGTTACCTTTAGCGGACTTGAAGGGTCCTACGAGCAGTACTTC

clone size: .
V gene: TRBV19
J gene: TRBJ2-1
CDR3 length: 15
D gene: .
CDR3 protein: CASSWTDYSYNEQFF
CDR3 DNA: TGTGCCAGTAGTTGGACAGACTATTCCTACAATGAGCAGTTCTTC

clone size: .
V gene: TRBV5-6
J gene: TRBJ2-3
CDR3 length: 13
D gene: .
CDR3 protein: CASRMGRVDTQYF
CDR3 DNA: TGTGCCAGCAGGATGGGAAGGGTAGATACGCAGTATTTT

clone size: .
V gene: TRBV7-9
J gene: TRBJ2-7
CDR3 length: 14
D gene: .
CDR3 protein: CASSLSASVGEQYF
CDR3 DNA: TGTGCCAGCAGCTTAAGCGCATCGGTTGGGGAGCAGTACTTC

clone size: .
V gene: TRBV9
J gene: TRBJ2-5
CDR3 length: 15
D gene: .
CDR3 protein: CASSVGPTAEETQYF
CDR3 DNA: TGTGCCAGCAGCGTAGGCCCTACGGCTGAAGAGACCCAGTACTTC

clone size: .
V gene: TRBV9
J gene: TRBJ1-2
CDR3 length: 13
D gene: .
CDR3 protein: CASSVEGTYGYTF
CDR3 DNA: TGTGCCAGCAGCGTTGAAGGGACCTATGGCTACACCTTC

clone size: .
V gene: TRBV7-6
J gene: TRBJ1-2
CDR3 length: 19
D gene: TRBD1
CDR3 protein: CASSRVADRVGGIDYGYTF
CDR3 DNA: TGTGCCAGCAGCCGCGTAGCGGACAGGGTTGGGGGAATTGACTATGGCTACACCTTC

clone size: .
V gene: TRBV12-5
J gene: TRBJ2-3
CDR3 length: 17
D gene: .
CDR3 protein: CASGLVELGGSTDTQYF
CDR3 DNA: TGTGCTAGTGGTTTGGTAGAATTGGGCGGTAGCACAGATACGCAGTATTTT

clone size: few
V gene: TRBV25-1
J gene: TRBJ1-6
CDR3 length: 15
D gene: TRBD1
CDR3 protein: CASSSSRQGSSPLHF
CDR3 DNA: TGTGCCAGCAGCTCTTCCCGACAGGGAAGCTCACCCCTCCACTTT

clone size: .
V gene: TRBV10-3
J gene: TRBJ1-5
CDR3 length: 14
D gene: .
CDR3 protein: CAIRATGSNQPQHF
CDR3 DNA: TGTGCCATCAGAGCTACGGGTAGCAATCAGCCCCAGCATTTT

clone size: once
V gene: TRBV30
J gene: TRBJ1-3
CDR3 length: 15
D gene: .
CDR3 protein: CAWSEELSSGNTIYF
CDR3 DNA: TGTGCCTGGAGTGAGGAGTTGAGCTCTGGAAACACCATATATTTT

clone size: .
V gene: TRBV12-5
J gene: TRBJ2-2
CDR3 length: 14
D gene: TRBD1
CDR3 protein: CASGDRRNTGELFF
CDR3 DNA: TGTGCTAGTGGGGACAGGCGGAACACCGGGGAGCTGTTTTTT

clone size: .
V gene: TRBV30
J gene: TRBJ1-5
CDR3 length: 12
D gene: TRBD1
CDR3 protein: CACGGQEGGKHF
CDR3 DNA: TGTGCCTGTGGGGGACAGGAGGGTGGTAAGCATTTT

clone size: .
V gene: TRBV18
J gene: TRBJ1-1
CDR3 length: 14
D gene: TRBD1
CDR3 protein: CASSPSGTGVQAFF
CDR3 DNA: TGTGCCAGCTCGCCCTCCGGGACAGGAGTTCAAGCTTTCTTT

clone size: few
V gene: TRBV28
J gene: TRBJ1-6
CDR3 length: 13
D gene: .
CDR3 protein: CASSLVRNSPLHF
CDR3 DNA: TGTGCCAGCAGTTTAGTTAGGAATTCACCCCTCCACTTT

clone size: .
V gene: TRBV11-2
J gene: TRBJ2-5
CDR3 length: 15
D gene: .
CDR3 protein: CASSFRRGRLETQYF
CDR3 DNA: TGTGCCAGCAGCTTTAGGCGAGGGAGGCTAGAGACCCAGTACTTC

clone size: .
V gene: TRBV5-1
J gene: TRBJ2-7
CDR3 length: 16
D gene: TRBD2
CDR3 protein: CASSLAKGGSSYEQYF
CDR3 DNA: TGCGCCAGCAGCTTGGCCAAGGGCGGGAGCTCCTACGAGCAGTACTTC

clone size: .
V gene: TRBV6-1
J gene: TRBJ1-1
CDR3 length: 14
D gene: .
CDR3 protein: CASSEGSASTEAFF
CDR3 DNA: TGTGCCAGCAGTGAAGGGTCGGCCAGCACTGAAGCTTTCTTT

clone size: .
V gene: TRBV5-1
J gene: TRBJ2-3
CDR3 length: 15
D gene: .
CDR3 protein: CASQFQGSSTDTQYF
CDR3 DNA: TGCGCCAGTCAATTTCAGGGTTCTAGCACAGATACGCAGTATTTT

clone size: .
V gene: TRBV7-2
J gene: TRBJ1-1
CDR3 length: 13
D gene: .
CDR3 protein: CASSFPANTEAFF
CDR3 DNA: TGTGCCAGCAGCTTCCCAGCGAACACTGAAGCTTTCTTT

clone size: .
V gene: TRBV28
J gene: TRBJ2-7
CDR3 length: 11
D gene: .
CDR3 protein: CASNGAYEQYF
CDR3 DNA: TGTGCCAGCAACGGTGCCTACGAGCAGTACTTC

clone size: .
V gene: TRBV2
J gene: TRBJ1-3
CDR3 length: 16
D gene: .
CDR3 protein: CASSYMTPNSGNTIYF
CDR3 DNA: TGTGCCAGCAGTTATATGACGCCAAACTCTGGAAACACCATATATTTT

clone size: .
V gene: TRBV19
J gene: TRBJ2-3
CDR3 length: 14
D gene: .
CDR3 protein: CASMQGGSTDTQYF
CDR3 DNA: TGTGCCAGCATGCAGGGGGGGAGCACAGATACGCAGTATTTT